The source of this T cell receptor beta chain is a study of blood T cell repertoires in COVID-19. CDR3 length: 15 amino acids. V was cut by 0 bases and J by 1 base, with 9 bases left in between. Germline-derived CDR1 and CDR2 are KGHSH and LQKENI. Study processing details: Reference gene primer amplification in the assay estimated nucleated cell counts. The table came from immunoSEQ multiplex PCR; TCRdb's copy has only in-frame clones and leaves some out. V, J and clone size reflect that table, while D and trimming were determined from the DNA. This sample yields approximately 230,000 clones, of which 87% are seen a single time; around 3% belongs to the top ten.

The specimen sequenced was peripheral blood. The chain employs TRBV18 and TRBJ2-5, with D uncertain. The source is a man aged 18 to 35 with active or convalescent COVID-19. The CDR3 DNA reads TGTGCCAGCTCACCACCGTCGAGGCCCCAAGAGACCCAGTACTTC. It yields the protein CASSPPSRPQETQYF.